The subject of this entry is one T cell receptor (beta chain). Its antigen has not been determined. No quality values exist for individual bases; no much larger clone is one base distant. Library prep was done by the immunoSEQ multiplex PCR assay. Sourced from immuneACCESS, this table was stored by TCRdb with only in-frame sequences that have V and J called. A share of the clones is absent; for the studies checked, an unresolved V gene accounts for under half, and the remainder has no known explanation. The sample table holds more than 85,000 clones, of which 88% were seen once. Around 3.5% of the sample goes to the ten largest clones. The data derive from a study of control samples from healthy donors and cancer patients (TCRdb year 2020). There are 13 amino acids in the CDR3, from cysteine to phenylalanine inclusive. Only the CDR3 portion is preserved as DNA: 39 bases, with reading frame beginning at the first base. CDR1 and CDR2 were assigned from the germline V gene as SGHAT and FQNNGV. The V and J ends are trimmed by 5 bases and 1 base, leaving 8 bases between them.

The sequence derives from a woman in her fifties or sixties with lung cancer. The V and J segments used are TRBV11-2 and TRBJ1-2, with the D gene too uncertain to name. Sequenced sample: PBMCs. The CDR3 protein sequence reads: CASSTTNNYGYTF. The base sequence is TGTGCCAGCAGCACGACAAATAACTATGGCTACACCTTC.